These 18 T cell receptor beta chains came from one sample sequenced in a study of blood T cell dynamics during melanoma immunotherapy. Time point of the sample: week 3, after first cycle of checkpoint inhibitor. The method was immunoSEQ multiplex PCR; TCRdb's version includes in-frame clones alone and lacks a portion of them. Among about 11,000 clones listed, around nine tenths were seen once. This material consisted of blood, taken from a patient treated with checkpoint blockade. Source of these receptors: a human donor with melanoma.

This sequence joins TRBV27 and TRBJ2-1; tentatively, D is TRBD1 (5 bases). The V and J ends lost 4 bases and 8 bases respectively, with 15 bases between them. CDR1 and CDR2 (germline): MNHEY, SMNVEV (reference sequence). The CDR3 covers 14 residues. The CDR3 protein is CASSSNPGADEQFF. The CDR3 nucleotides read TGTGCCAGCAGTTCAAACCCTGGGGCGGATGAGCAGTTCTTC.

Notes on this clone: Within the sample, other DNA sequences also encode this same CDR3. V is TRBV28 and J is TRBJ2-7; weak D call: TRBD1 (5 bases). V shed 7 bases and J shed 4 bases, with 14 bases lying between them. The length of the CDR3 is 13 residues. The germline V gene encodes CDR1 MDHEN and CDR2 SYDVKM. CDR3 loop: CASTGALGYEQYF. In DNA, the CDR3 is TGTGCCAGCACTGGGGCTCTGGGATACGAGCAGTACTTC.

The chain combines TRBV6-5 with TRBJ1-2; 11 nucleotides align to TRBD1. V shed 4 bases and J 4 bases; nucleotides not matched to a gene: 2. Germline V CDR1 and CDR2: MNHEY, SVGAGI. The CDR3 is 14 amino acids. Here the CDR3 reads CASSLGQGVYGYTF. CDR3 nucleotides: TGTGCCAGCAGTTTGGGACAGGGGGTCTATGGCTACACCTTC.

The rearrangement uses TRBV30 and TRBJ1-1, with D perhaps TRBD1 (5 bases). CDR3 length: 9 residues. V was cut by 4 bases and J by 13 bases, with 10 bases left in between. Per the germline V gene, CDR1 is GTSNPN and CDR2 is SVGIG (reference sequence). CDR3 DNA sequence: TGTGCCTGGACCCCCGGGGGTTTCTTT. Encoded protein: CAWTPGGFF.

V gene TRBV6-5 combines with J gene TRBJ1-1, with D possibly TRBD1 on 6 matching bases. Germline V gives CDR1 MNHEY, CDR2 SVGAGI. Trimming removed 2 bases from V and 3 bases from J, with 13 bases in between. The CDR3 is 15 amino acids. CDR3 region: CASSYGAGADTEAFF. The CDR3 region has the DNA TGTGCCAGCAGTTACGGGGCGGGGGCCGACACTGAAGCTTTCTTT.

The rearrangement uses TRBV18 and TRBJ2-7; tentatively, D is TRBD1 or TRBD2 (5 bases each). The length of the CDR3 is 16 residues. Deletions cut 2 bases from V and 2 bases from J, with 16 bases between. Per germline, CDR1 KGHSH and CDR2 LQKENI. CDR3 nucleotides: TGTGCCAGCTCACCAGCGGGTCAGGGTGGTGCCTACGAGCAGTACTTC. Translating gives CASSPAGQGGAYEQYF. Supplemented by reference TRBV18 and TRBJ2-7, the full variable domain reads NAGVMQNPRHLVRRRGQEARLRCSPMKGHSHVYWYRQLPEEGLKFMVYLQKENIIDESGMPKERFSAEFPKEGPSILRIQQVVRGDSAAYFCASSPAGQGGAYEQYFGPGTRLTVT.

CDR3 DNA: TGCGCCAGCAGCCAATGGGACAGGGGGACTAGCGGGGGCGAGCAGTACTTC. Encoded protein: CASSQWDRGTSGGEQYF. The J gene is TRBJ2-7, the V gene TRBV4-1; 14 bases agree with TRBD2. The CDR3 is made up of 17 amino acids. Trimming took 2 bases from V and 6 from J; bases not matched to a gene: 9. The germline gives CDR1 MGHRA, CDR2 YSYEKL.

This chain joins TRBV7-2 and TRBJ1-5, with TRBD1 identical over 7 bases. The CDR3 is made up of 15 amino acids. The V segment lost 5 bases and the J segment 7 bases; nucleotides outside the gene matches: 11. CDR1 is SGHTA and CDR2 is FQGNSA in the germline V gene. The CDR3 sequence: CASSRDSQLGQPQHF. Written as DNA, the CDR3 is TGTGCCAGCAGCCGGGACAGCCAACTGGGCCAGCCCCAGCATTTT.

The chain has TRBV5-1 and TRBJ2-1; D unresolved. CDR3 length equals 14 residues. Between the trimmed V and J ends, which lost 0 bases and 8 bases, there was a span of 12 bases. Germline V gene lookup returns CDR1 SGHRS and CDR2 YFSETQ. CDR3 bases: TGCGCCAGCAGCTTGGCCCAGGCCGGCGATGAGCAGTTCTTC. Its protein is CASSLAQAGDEQFF.

The chain combines TRBV6-1 with TRBJ1-2; D remains unclear. This CDR3 has 13 amino acids. Germline V gene sequence: CDR1 MNHNS, CDR2 SASEGT. V was cut by 2 bases and J by 3 bases, with 7 bases left in between. The chain's CDR3 is CASSELADYGYTF. For the CDR3, the DNA is TGTGCCAGCAGTGAATTGGCGGACTATGGCTACACCTTC.

This chain connects TRBV7-9 to TRBJ2-5; perhaps TRBD2 as D (5 bases). Looked up from germline, CDR1 is SEHNR and CDR2 is FQNEAQ (reference sequence). CDR3 length: 12 residues. Trimming cost V 5 bases and J 2 bases, with 6 bases left between them. The CDR3 reads CASSPGQETQYF. The CDR3 DNA reads as TGTGCCAGCAGCCCGGGACAAGAGACCCAGTACTTC.

The rearrangement links TRBV7-3 to TRBJ2-1, with no clear D. V lost 10 bases, J lost 2 bases, and 15 bases lay in between. The CDR3 is made up of 14 amino acids. The V gene's germline CDR1 is SGHTA and CDR2 FQGTGA. The CDR3 bases are TGTGCCACCAAACCGATGGGGACCTACAATGAGCAGTTCTTC. Translating it yields CATKPMGTYNEQFF.

This clone has just a few counts. The V and J genes are TRBV9 and TRBJ1-3, with D unresolved. V gave up 0 bases and J gave up 0 bases, with 7 bases separating them. From germline, CDR1 is SGDLS and CDR2 YYNGEE. The CDR3 sequence is 15 residues long. The CDR3 DNA follows: TGTGCCAGCAGCGTAGGGCGGAACTCTGGAAACACCATATATTTT. This encodes CASSVGRNSGNTIYF. The full variable domain, completed using reference TRBV9 and TRBJ1-3, is DSGVTQTPKHLITATGQRVTLRCSPRSGDLSVYWYQQSLDQGLQFLIQYYNGEERAKGNILERFSAQQFPDLHSELNLSSLELGDSALYFCASSVGRNSGNTIYFGEGSWLTVV.

This rearrangement joins TRBV7-2 to TRBJ2-3, with 8 bases aligning to TRBD1. Germline V gene data show CDR1 as SGHTA and CDR2 as FQGNSA. V lost 6 bases to trimming and J lost 0 bases; unmatched junction nucleotides: 11. This CDR3 is 17 amino acids long. CDR3 amino acids: CASRTGTGVASTDTQYF. The CDR3 nucleotides read TGTGCCAGCAGAACCGGGACAGGAGTCGCTAGCACAGATACGCAGTATTTT.

The CDR3 DNA sequence: TGCGCCAGCGGGTGGGTGGCAAGGAATGAAAAACTGTTTTTT. This encodes CASGWVARNEKLFF. The chain links TRBV10-2 to TRBJ1-4; D ambiguous. Per germline, CDR1 WSHSY and CDR2 SAAADI. V was shortened by 8 bases and J by 5 bases, with 15 bases between the two germline ends. The CDR3 loop spans 14 amino acids.

The chain employs TRBV11-2 and TRBJ2-7; 7 nucleotides line up with TRBD2. The CDR3 runs 16 residues. Germline values: CDR1 SGHAT, CDR2 FQNNGV. V was pared by 5 bases and J by 7 bases, with 17 bases of the junction left unmatched. The chain's CDR3 is CASSPKRDRLLGEQYF. DNA of the CDR3: TGTGCCAGCAGCCCTAAGCGGGACCGGCTACTGGGGGAGCAGTACTTC.

The chain employs TRBV7-2 and TRBJ2-1, with a tentative D call TRBD2 (9 bases). Trimming took 5 bases from V and 11 from J, leaving 16 bases between them. The germline V gene has CDR1 SGHTA and CDR2 FQGNSA. This CDR3 spans 13 amino acids. The CDR3 here is CASSQGAGGQQFF. In DNA form, the CDR3 reads TGTGCCAGCAGCCAGGGGGCGGGAGGGCAGCAGTTCTTC.

The chain joins TRBV6-4 to TRBJ2-1; D gene uncertain. Trimming pared 4 bases from V and 0 bases from J, leaving 19 bases between. Per the germline V gene, CDR1 is MRHNA and CDR2 is SNTAGT. This CDR3 region has 18 residues. CDR3 residues: CASSAPPGGDISYNEQFF. CDR3 in DNA: TGTGCCAGCAGTGCCCCCCCGGGCGGAGACATCTCCTACAATGAGCAGTTCTTC.